This TCR beta chain was identified in a study of CD8+ T cells in alopecia areata. Investigators isolated RNA and reverse transcribed it into cDNA to act as the sequencing template. Clones were read by immunoSEQ multiplex PCR, and TCRdb kept only the in-frame ones, dropping some. The table has some 170,000 clones, 50% to 75% seen once. Broader study findings: Given one nonresponder, whether baseline CD8+ expansion relates to response remains uncertain. Elevated clonality characterized lesional scalp relative to normal scalp, particularly in alopecia totalis/universalis.

CDR3 length: 14 amino acids. V was cut by 0 bases and J by 6 bases, with 9 bases left in between. CDR1 and CDR2 (germline): SGHRS, YFSETQ. Treatment indicated: oral pan-JAK inhibitor, 5-10 mg twice daily. This clone has a handful of counts. Its cognate antigen is unknown. The TCR was taken from a human donor with alopecia areata. The chain employs TRBV5-1 and TRBJ2-2, with D maybe TRBD1 (6 bases). The sample was CD4+ T cells sorted from blood, taken at approximately week 60, from a patient treated with tofacitinib. The CDR3 region is CASSLAAGAGELFF. In DNA, the CDR3 is TGCGCCAGCAGCTTGGCCGCAGGGGCCGGGGAGCTGTTTTTT.